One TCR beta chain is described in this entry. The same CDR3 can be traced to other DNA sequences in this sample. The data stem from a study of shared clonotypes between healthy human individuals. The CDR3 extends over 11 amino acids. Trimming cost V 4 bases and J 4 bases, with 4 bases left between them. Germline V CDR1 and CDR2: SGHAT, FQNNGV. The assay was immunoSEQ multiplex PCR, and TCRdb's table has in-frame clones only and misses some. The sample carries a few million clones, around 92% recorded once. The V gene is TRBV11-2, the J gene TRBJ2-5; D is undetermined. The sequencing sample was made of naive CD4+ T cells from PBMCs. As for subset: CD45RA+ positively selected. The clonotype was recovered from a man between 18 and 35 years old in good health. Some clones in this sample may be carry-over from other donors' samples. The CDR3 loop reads CASSSGETQYF. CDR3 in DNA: TGTGCCAGCAGCTCGGGAGAGACCCAGTACTTC. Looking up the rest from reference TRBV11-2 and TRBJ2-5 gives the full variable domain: EAGVAQSPRYKIIEKRQSVAFWCNPISGHATLYWYQQILGQGPKLLIQFQNNGVVDDSQLPKDRFSAERLKGVDSTLKIQPAKLEDSAVYLCASSSGETQYFGPGTRLLVL.